Included here is one TCR beta chain sequence, with context. Its antigen remains unknown. The data stem from a study of CD4 T cells in relation to SARS-CoV-2 and coronaviruses. From germline, CDR1 is SGHTA and CDR2 FQGTGA. CDR3 size: 15 residues. V lost 5 bases and J 5 bases, leaving 19 bases between the germline ends. Clones were sequenced by immunoSEQ multiplex PCR, and TCRdb holds only the in-frame ones, with some missing. The sample shows around 26,000 clones, 70% to 80% of them seen only once. Before the COVID-19 pandemic, during about 2011-2019, CD4+ T cells were taken from unexposed donors. Isolation of CD4+ T cells took place after approximately eleven days in culture.

The clonotype was recovered from a human donor in good health. The material sequenced was CD4+ T cells from PBMCs, cultured in vitro. V and J are TRBV7-3 and TRBJ2-7, with D perhaps matching TRBD2 (5 bases). The CDR3 DNA reads as TGTGCCAGCAGCCCACTCCGAGGGTTGGCCCACGAGCAGTACTTC. Residues: CASSPLRGLAHEQYF.